A single sample gave rise to the 32 T cell receptor beta chains below, sequenced in a study of T cell responses to AZD1222 COVID-19 vaccine. Method: immunoSEQ multiplex PCR; TCRdb's copy keeps in-frame clones and lacks some. The table lists more than 150,000 clones, 94% of them singletons, with about 0.6% in the top ten. The material was peripheral blood, obtained on day 0 of AZD1222 vaccination. The receptors originated from an adult in good health.

V is TRBV12-5 and J is TRBJ1-1; possible D gene TRBD1, 6 bases. V shed 6 bases and J shed 6 bases, with 14 bases lying between them. CDR3 length: 13 amino acids. Germline CDR1 reads LGHNT; CDR2 reads FRNRAP. In DNA, the CDR3 is TGTGCTAGTGGCCCCGGGACACCCCCTGAAGCTTTCTTT. It specifies CASGPGTPPEAFF.

The rearrangement joins TRBV7-9 to TRBJ2-5; D ambiguous. The CDR3 is 14 residues long. V lost 4 bases and J 3 bases, leaving 12 bases between the germline ends. CDR1 and CDR2 (germline): SEHNR, FQNEAQ (reference sequence). CDR3 in amino acids: CASSSPREEETQYF. The DNA for the CDR3 is TGTGCCAGCAGCTCGCCTCGAGAAGAAGAGACCCAGTACTTC.

The rearrangement uses TRBV2 and TRBJ2-1; D not certain. The CDR3 runs 15 residues. V lost 3 bases and J 7 bases, leaving 16 bases between the germline ends. CDR1 is SNHLY and CDR2 is FYNNEI in the germline V gene. In DNA form, the CDR3 reads TGTGCCAGCAGTGAGCCAAACTGGCCCAGTAATGAGCAGTTCTTC. Encoded protein: CASSEPNWPSNEQFF. Combining the CDR3 with reference TRBV2 and TRBJ2-1 gives the whole variable domain EPEVTQTPSHQVTQMGQEVILRCVPISNHLYFYWYRQILGQKVEFLVSFYNNEISEKSEIFDDQFSVERPDGSNFTLKIRSTKLEDSAMYFCASSEPNWPSNEQFFGPGTRLTVL.

This rearrangement joins TRBV4-1 to TRBJ1-1, with 8 bases that match TRBD1. Germline V gene sequence: CDR1 MGHRA, CDR2 YSYEKL. The CDR3 runs 16 residues. V was clipped by 2 bases and J by 6 bases; unmatched bases: 11. As DNA, the CDR3 is TGCGCCAGCAGCCAATCTCGACAGGGGCGGACCCCTGAAGCTTTCTTT. The encoded protein is CASSQSRQGRTPEAFF.

This clone was observed a single time. CDR3 region: CASSYSKALNTEAFF. CDR3 in DNA: TGTGCCAGCAGTTACTCGAAGGCCTTGAACACTGAAGCTTTCTTT. V usage is TRBV6-5 and J usage is TRBJ1-1; D unresolved. Trimming took off 0 bases at V and 0 bases at J, with 8 bases between the two ends. CDR1 and CDR2 from the germline V gene are MNHEY and SVGAGI. The CDR3 consists of 15 residues.

The chain couples TRBV5-1 to TRBJ2-3, with 9 bases identical to TRBD2. The ends lost 4 bases at V and 2 bases at J; junction bases unmatched: 5. CDR3 length equals 15 residues. Per germline, CDR1 SGHRS and CDR2 YFSETQ. CDR3 sequence (DNA): TGCGCCAGCAGCCGTACTAGCGGGCACACAGATACGCAGTATTTT. This codes for CASSRTSGHTDTQYF. The whole variable domain, filled in from reference TRBV5-1 and TRBJ2-3, reads KAGVTQTPRYLIKTRGQQVTLSCSPISGHRSVSWYQQTPGQGLQFLFEYFSETQRNKGNFPGRFSGRQFSNSRSEMNVSTLELGDSALYLCASSRTSGHTDTQYFGPGTRLTVL.

The chain has TRBV19 and TRBJ1-2; 7 nucleotides match TRBD1. The V segment lost 6 bases and the J segment 2 bases; nucleotides outside the gene matches: 6. This CDR3 spans 14 amino acids. Per the germline V gene, CDR1 is LNHDA and CDR2 is SQIVND (reference sequence). CDR3 DNA: TGTGCCAGTAGCGCTACAGGGGCCAACTATGGCTACACCTTC. It specifies CASSATGANYGYTF. Variable domain in full (rest from reference TRBV19 and TRBJ1-2): DGGITQSPKYLFRKEGQNVTLSCEQNLNHDAMYWYRQDPGQGLRLIYYSQIVNDFQKGDIAEGYSVSREKKESFPLTVTSAQKNPTAFYLCASSATGANYGYTFGSGTRLTVV.

The rearrangement joins TRBV19 to TRBJ1-5; no firm D call. Trimming pared 1 base from V and 0 bases from J, leaving 7 bases between. Germline lookup yields CDR1 LNHDA and CDR2 SQIVND (reference sequence). The CDR3 extends over 15 amino acids. CDR3 nucleotide sequence: TGTGCCAGTAGTATAGGTGTTCATAGCAATCAGCCCCAGCATTTT. Protein product: CASSIGVHSNQPQHF.

The chain links TRBV5-5 to TRBJ1-2; no definite D call. The CDR3 has 13 amino acids. CDR1 and CDR2 from the germline V gene are SGHKS and YYEKEE (reference sequence). Trimming shortened V by 4 bases and J by 3 bases, and 10 bases separated the two germline ends. The CDR3 DNA reads as TGTGCCAGCAGCCTCGGGCACGACTATGGCTACACCTTC. This sequence encodes CASSLGHDYGYTF.

The CDR3 DNA is TGTGCCAGCAGTCCATTTCCTGAGGAGCCCCAGCATTTT. This translates into CASSPFPEEPQHF. V gene TRBV27 combines with J gene TRBJ1-5; the D is unclear. Germline assignment: CDR1 MNHEY and CDR2 SMNVEV (reference sequence). Trimming removed 5 bases from V and 8 bases from J, with 13 bases in between. CDR3 size: 13 residues.

The J gene is TRBJ2-7, the V gene TRBV28, with 8 positions matching TRBD1. Trimming cost V 3 bases and J 2 bases; bases outside gene matches: 6. Germline V gives CDR1 MDHEN, CDR2 SYDVKM. The CDR3 contains 15 residues. Here the CDR3 DNA reads TGTGCCAGCAGTTTCCGGGGACAGGAGACCTACGAGCAGTACTTC. It specifies CASSFRGQETYEQYF.

The chain uses TRBV7-4 and TRBJ2-7; TRBD1 or TRBD2 may be the D gene (5 bases each). Germline loops: CDR1 SGHVT, CDR2 SQSDAQ. Deletions cut 5 bases from V and 7 bases from J, with 21 bases between. The CDR3 runs 15 residues. The CDR3 is CASSPRGETHGEQYF. CDR3 coding DNA: TGTGCCAGCAGCCCCCGAGGGGAGACCCACGGTGAGCAGTACTTC. The entire variable domain, with the rest obtained from reference TRBV7-4 and TRBJ2-7, is as follows: GAGVSQSPRYKVAKRGRDVALRCDSISGHVTLYWYRQTLGQGSEVLTYSQSDAQRDKSGRPSGRFSAERPERSVSTLKIQRTEQGDSAVYLCASSPRGETHGEQYFGPGTRLTVT.

This chain uses TRBV18 with TRBJ1-3, with D possibly matching TRBD1 (6 bases). The CDR3 is 15 residues long. Germline CDR1 reads KGHSH; CDR2 reads LQKENI. With 6 bases removed from V and 0 bases from J, the gap between germline ends came to 12 bases. CDR3 in amino acids: CASSRGQNSGNTIYF. The CDR3 DNA reads as TGTGCCAGCTCTCGGGGGCAAAACTCTGGAAACACCATATATTTT. The full variable domain, rest sourced from reference TRBV18 and TRBJ1-3, is NAGVMQNPRHLVRRRGQEARLRCSPMKGHSHVYWYRQLPEEGLKFMVYLQKENIIDESGMPKERFSAEFPKEGPSILRIQQVVRGDSAAYFCASSRGQNSGNTIYFGEGSWLTVV.

The J gene is TRBJ1-1, the V gene TRBV18; D gene unclear. With 2 bases removed from V and 5 bases from J, the gap between germline ends came to 6 bases. The CDR3 sequence is 12 residues long. In germline, CDR1 is KGHSH, CDR2 LQKENI. This CDR3 is CASSPDGTEAFF. CDR3 DNA: TGTGCCAGCTCACCAGACGGGACTGAAGCTTTCTTT.

The genes are TRBV27 and TRBJ1-2, with D perhaps TRBD1 (6 bases). Trimming took 3 bases from V and 4 from J, leaving 18 bases between them. CDR1 is MNHEY and CDR2 is SMNVEV in the germline V gene (reference sequence). The CDR3 runs to 16 residues. The CDR3 protein is CASSFSGQSRPYGYTF. The CDR3 DNA sequence: TGTGCCAGCAGTTTCTCAGGACAGAGTCGACCCTATGGCTACACCTTC.

This clone has just a few counts. CDR3: CASSPNARFSSEQFF. Here the CDR3 DNA reads TGTGCCAGCAGTCCAAACGCTAGATTCAGTAGTGAGCAGTTCTTC. J is TRBJ2-1 and V is TRBV28, with D unclear. CDR1 is MDHEN, CDR2 SYDVKM, per germline. This CDR3 is 15 amino acids long. The germline V and J ends were trimmed by 5 bases and 9 bases, with 20 bases remaining between them.

This chain connects TRBV6-5 to TRBJ1-5; D uncertain. CDR1 and CDR2 from the germline V gene are MNHEY and SVGAGI. V was pared by 6 bases and J by 0 bases, with 9 bases between. The CDR3 consists of 14 residues. CDR3 in DNA: TGTGCCAGCAGAGCAGGCGATAGCAATCAGCCCCAGCATTTT. Protein product: CASRAGDSNQPQHF.

As DNA, the CDR3 is TGTGCCAGTCAGGTGAACACTGAAGCTTTCTTT. The encoded protein is CASQVNTEAFF. This rearrangement joins TRBV7-9 to TRBJ1-1; unclear D gene. From germline, CDR1 is SEHNR and CDR2 FQNEAQ (reference sequence). Trimming removed 9 bases from V and 0 bases from J, with 5 bases in between. The CDR3 has 11 residues.

The V call is TRBV27, the J call TRBJ1-5; TRBD1 aligns across 7 bases. CDR3 length: 15 amino acids. The V gene end was trimmed by 6 bases and the J gene end by 5 bases; junction bases not matched to a gene: 10. Germline V gene sequence: CDR1 MNHEY, CDR2 SMNVEV (reference sequence). Here the CDR3 DNA reads TGTGCCAGCAGCTTGGGGGTAGGGGGCCATCAGCCCCAGCATTTT. As protein: CASSLGVGGHQPQHF.

This chain connects TRBV27 to TRBJ2-1; tentative D call: TRBD2 (5 bases). From germline, CDR1 is MNHEY and CDR2 SMNVEV (reference sequence). V shed 4 bases and J shed 0 bases, with 13 bases lying between them. CDR3 length: 16 residues. CDR3 in amino acids: CASSYPPGISYNEQFF. CDR3 bases: TGTGCCAGCAGTTACCCTCCCGGGATCTCCTACAATGAGCAGTTCTTC.

The rearrangement uses TRBV28 and TRBJ2-7; D call uncertain. This CDR3 region has 15 residues. Germline V gene data show CDR1 as MDHEN and CDR2 as SYDVKM. Deletions cut 2 bases from V and 4 bases from J, with 15 bases between. The CDR3 DNA reads as TGTGCCAGCAGTTTAAGTAGGGCATTTCCGTACGAGCAGTACTTC. It codes for CASSLSRAFPYEQYF.

This chain links TRBV30 with TRBJ2-5, with TRBD2 matching over 8 bases. CDR1 is GTSNPN and CDR2 is SVGIG in the germline V gene (reference sequence). The junction had 11 bases not matched to a gene; V was cut back by 5 bases and J by 0 bases. The CDR3 sequence is 16 residues long. CDR3: CAWHSRGGRNQETQYF. The CDR3 coding sequence is TGTGCCTGGCACTCTCGCGGGGGGAGGAACCAAGAGACCCAGTACTTC. Based on the CDR3 plus reference TRBV30 and TRBJ2-5, the full variable domain is SQTIHQWPATLVQPVGSPLSLECTVEGTSNPNLYWYRQAAGRGLQLLFYSVGIGQISSEVPQNLSASRPQDRQFILSSKKLLLSDSGFYLCAWHSRGGRNQETQYFGPGTRLLVL.

The rearrangement uses TRBV28 and TRBJ2-5, with D perhaps matching TRBD2 (6 bases). Germline loops: CDR1 MDHEN, CDR2 SYDVKM. V lost 4 bases, J lost 3 bases, and 15 bases lay in between. The CDR3 covers 15 residues. CDR3 sequence: CASSSGAALKETQYF. The CDR3 coding sequence is TGTGCCAGCAGTTCGGGAGCAGCTCTCAAAGAGACCCAGTACTTC.

The chain employs TRBV30 and TRBJ2-3; D gene ambiguous. V lost 2 bases and J lost 1, with 10 bases in between. Germline V gene lookup returns CDR1 GTSNPN and CDR2 SVGIG (reference sequence). The CDR3 runs 14 residues. The CDR3 DNA sequence: TGTGCCTGGAGTCTAGGTGGCGGCACAGATACGCAGTATTTT. This translates into CAWSLGGGTDTQYF.

The V call is TRBV2, the J call TRBJ2-7; 10 positions match TRBD2. The V and J ends lost 5 bases and 1 base, in that order; junction bases with no gene match: 5. The CDR3 totals 15 residues. Germline V CDR1 and CDR2: SNHLY, FYNNEI. Written as DNA, the CDR3 is TGTGCCAGCAGTAGCGGGAGGGCCAGGTCCTACGAGCAGTACTTC. Its protein product is CASSSGRARSYEQYF.

This chain links TRBV6-4 with TRBJ1-2, with 9 bases aligning to TRBD1. This CDR3 comprises 17 residues. Germline V CDR1 and CDR2: MRHNA, SNTAGT. J gave up 4 bases and V 4 bases, and 13 bases lay outside the gene matches. CDR3 nucleotides: TGTGCCAGCAGTGTCCATCTCCCTGGGACAGGGACCTATGGCTACACCTTC. Protein product: CASSVHLPGTGTYGYTF.

The CDR3 DNA follows: TGTGCCAGTAGTATGCCTAGCTATAAGGGAAACACCGGGGAGCTGTTTTTT. Its protein product is CASSMPSYKGNTGELFF. V gene TRBV19 combines with J gene TRBJ2-2; possibly TRBD2 for D (5 bases). The CDR3 totals 17 residues. Per germline, CDR1 LNHDA and CDR2 SQIVND (reference sequence). Trimming took off 3 bases at V and 2 bases at J, with 16 bases between the two ends.

The chain joins TRBV7-9 to TRBJ1-2; no clear D gene. CDR1 and CDR2 (germline): SEHNR, FQNEAQ (reference sequence). Trimming removed 1 base at V and 8 bases at J, with 11 bases between. This CDR3 region has 13 residues. CDR3 coding DNA: TGTGCCAGCAGCTTAGGAGGGCAGAACGGCTACACCTTC. This sequence encodes CASSLGGQNGYTF. The variable domain in full, with the rest retrieved from reference TRBV7-9 and TRBJ1-2, is DTGVSQNPRHKITKRGQNVTFRCDPISEHNRLYWYRQTLGQGPEFLTYFQNEAQLEKSRLLSDRFSAERPKGSFSTLEIQRTEQGDSAMYLCASSLGGQNGYTFGSGTRLTVV.

The J gene is TRBJ2-4, the V gene TRBV5-5, with D possibly TRBD2 on 5 matching bases. The CDR3 contains 15 residues. Trimming took off 4 bases at V and 8 bases at J, with 19 bases between the two ends. Looked up from germline, CDR1 is SGHKS and CDR2 is YYEKEE (reference sequence). The CDR3 DNA follows: TGTGCCAGCAGCCTCCTGGGGAGCAGGACGGACATTCAGTACTTC. It specifies CASSLLGSRTDIQYF.

This clone was picked up one time. CDR3 region: CASRFSGTGGAIRQPQHF. The CDR3 region has the DNA TGTGCCAGCAGATTTTCGGGGACAGGGGGCGCGATCCGTCAGCCCCAGCATTTT. The V gene is TRBV2, the J gene TRBJ1-5; TRBD1 aligns across 12 bases. The V and J ends lost 6 bases and 6 bases, in that order; junction bases with no gene match: 15. The CDR3 is 18 residues long. Germline loops: CDR1 SNHLY, CDR2 FYNNEI.

J is TRBJ1-5 and V is TRBV20-1; D possibly corresponds to TRBD1 (5 bases). The CDR3 spans 15 residues. CDR1 is DFQATT and CDR2 is SNEGSKA in the germline V gene (reference sequence). Trimming removed 3 bases at V and 0 bases at J, with 12 bases between. CDR3 in amino acids: CSASQGRYSNQPQHF. CDR3 sequence (DNA): TGCAGTGCTAGTCAGGGCCGATATAGCAATCAGCCCCAGCATTTT.

This chain links TRBV10-3 with TRBJ2-7; D could derive from TRBD1 or TRBD2 (5 bases each). The CDR3 runs 11 residues. The germline V gene encodes CDR1 ENHRY and CDR2 SYGVKD. With 7 bases removed from V and 4 bases from J, the gap between germline ends came to 8 bases. The CDR3 DNA reads TGTGCCATCAAGGGGACGTACGAGCAGTACTTC. Its translation: CAIKGTYEQYF.